This TCR beta chain was documented in a study of cytomegalovirus exposure and HLA in healthy donors. About the research overall: A previous analysis identified 100 million or so unique TCR beta sequences derived from some 170 million T cells. Study-level findings and limits: Most TCR sequences were rare, but some public TCRs occurred in many donors. TCR beta chain V- and J-gene trimming was linked, in a later analysis, to a missense variant in DCLRE1C.

The PCR ran on 60 Vbeta and 13 Jbeta primers. Clones were read by immunoSEQ multiplex PCR, and TCRdb kept only the in-frame ones, dropping some. The sample carries about 190,000 clones, around 86% recorded once. On this clone itself: Its specificity is not known.

The CDR3 extends over 15 amino acids. Germline-derived CDR1 and CDR2 are MNHEY and SMNVEV (reference sequence). Trimming took 7 bases from V and 2 from J, leaving 18 bases between them. Sequencing was carried out using PBMCs. The chain joins TRBV27 to TRBJ2-7; D is possibly TRBD2 (6 bases). The receptor's source is a young man in good health and CMV-seronegative. CDR3 sequence: CASTQFGGAPYEQYF. DNA for the CDR3: TGTGCCAGCACCCAGTTCGGGGGAGCCCCCTACGAGCAGTACTTC.